What follows are 11 T cell receptor beta chains derived from one specimen sequenced in a study of somatic mutations in cytotoxic T cells in rheumatoid arthritis. Profiling relied on immunoSEQ multiplex PCR, and the TCRdb table lists in-frame clones only, not all of them. The table shows approximately 30,000 clones, with roughly four fifths occurring only once. Sequenced sample: CD8+ T cells sorted from blood. These TCRs come from an adult with rheumatoid arthritis.

By sample share, this clone is large (0.1 to 1%). The rearrangement links TRBV7-6 to TRBJ2-1; 9 bases align to TRBD2. The germline V gene has CDR1 SGHVS and CDR2 FNYEAQ. V lost 5 bases and J lost 7; bases outside the gene matches: 12. CDR3 size: 16 residues. This CDR3 is CASSPRAGGRTNEQFF. For the CDR3, the DNA is TGTGCCAGCAGCCCGAGAGCGGGGGGCCGGACGAATGAGCAGTTCTTC.

The rearrangement joins TRBV5-5 to TRBJ1-2; the match to TRBD1 covers 10 bases. The CDR3 covers 18 residues. V lost 4 bases and J lost 1; bases outside the gene matches: 13. CDR1 is SGHKS, CDR2 YYEKEE, per germline (reference sequence). The CDR3 DNA reads as TGTGCCAGCAGCATACGGGACAGGGGAGGCACTGGTAACTATGGCTACACCTTC. Encoded protein: CASSIRDRGGTGNYGYTF.

CDR3 in DNA: TGTGCCAGCAGTAACCTCGGGACTTACAATGAGCAGTTCTTC. It specifies CASSNLGTYNEQFF. This sequence joins TRBV6-5 and TRBJ2-1; TRBD2 is a possible D gene (6 bases). The CDR3 runs to 14 residues. The germline V and J ends were trimmed by 5 bases and 4 bases, with 12 bases remaining between them. Germline V gene sequence: CDR1 MNHEY, CDR2 SVGAGI.

The V call is TRBV30, the J call TRBJ1-1; D gene unclear. Looked up from germline, CDR1 is GTSNPN and CDR2 is SVGIG (reference sequence). Trimming cost V 3 bases and J 1 base, with 9 bases left between them. The CDR3 has 13 amino acids. The CDR3 spells CAWREGKNTEAFF. The CDR3 DNA reads as TGTGCCTGGAGGGAGGGAAAGAACACTGAAGCTTTCTTT.

The V and J genes are TRBV7-8 and TRBJ2-1; weak D call: TRBD2 (5 bases). The ends were cut back, 3 bases at V and 5 bases at J, with 5 bases in the middle. The CDR3 totals 12 residues. From germline, CDR1 is SGHVS and CDR2 FQNEAQ. The CDR3 region is CASSFGNNEQFF. The CDR3 coding sequence is TGTGCCAGCAGCTTCGGGAACAATGAGCAGTTCTTC.

The V call is TRBV2, the J call TRBJ1-6; D ambiguous. V was trimmed by 5 bases and J by 0 bases, leaving 11 bases between them. The germline V gene has CDR1 SNHLY and CDR2 FYNNEI. The CDR3 covers 16 residues. CDR3 sequence: CASSLLLSSYNSPLHF. CDR3 in DNA: TGTGCCAGCAGTCTGCTACTAAGCTCCTATAATTCACCCCTCCACTTT.

The J gene is TRBJ2-1, the V gene TRBV7-9; 7 nucleotides match TRBD1. The germline gives CDR1 SEHNR, CDR2 FQNEAQ (reference sequence). The J segment lost 4 bases and the V segment lost 1 base, leaving 10 bases of the junction unmatched. The CDR3 is 17 amino acids. Here the CDR3 reads CASSLGRRGQTYNEQFF. Here the CDR3 DNA reads TGTGCCAGCAGCTTAGGCCGCCGGGGACAGACATACAATGAGCAGTTCTTC.

V gene TRBV5-6 combines with J gene TRBJ2-3; D ambiguous. Germline CDR1 SGHDT, CDR2 YYEEEE. This CDR3 has 14 residues. Trimming stripped 0 bases from V and 6 bases from J, with 11 bases between. This CDR3 reads CASSLAVSSDTQYF. CDR3 in DNA: TGTGCCAGCAGCTTGGCCGTGAGTTCCGATACGCAGTATTTT.

The chain recombines TRBV5-1 with TRBJ1-2; D gene unclear. This CDR3 has 13 residues. Germline-derived CDR1 and CDR2 are SGHRS and YFSETQ. V was clipped by 4 bases and J by 2 bases, with 9 bases between them. CDR3 protein: CASSQHANYGYTF. The CDR3 nucleotides read TGCGCCAGCAGCCAACACGCGAACTATGGCTACACCTTC.

This clone was detected once. CDR3 sequence reads: CASSESKVSGAADTQYF. The DNA of the CDR3 is TGCGCCAGCAGTGAGTCGAAGGTTTCTGGGGCCGCAGATACGCAGTATTTT. The J gene is TRBJ2-3, the V gene TRBV10-1; D may be TRBD1 (5 bases). Germline V gene sequence: CDR1 WNHNN, CDR2 SYGVQD (reference sequence). V lost 0 bases, J lost 4 bases, and 17 bases lay in between. This CDR3 comprises 17 residues.

The chain combines TRBV4-1 with TRBJ2-2, with 7 nucleotides matching TRBD1. This CDR3 has 15 amino acids. Germline V lookup: CDR1 MGHRA, CDR2 YSYEKL. The V gene end was trimmed by 5 bases and the J gene end by 7 bases; junction bases not matched to a gene: 10. CDR3 amino acids: CASSEWGQRVGELFF. CDR3 DNA: TGCGCCAGCAGCGAGTGGGGACAGCGTGTCGGGGAGCTGTTTTTT.